This T cell receptor beta chain originates from a study of T cells after yellow fever vaccination. Broader study findings: Post-booster repertoires again held most primary-vaccination clones (about 96% CD4, roughly 90% CD8). Peaking on day 5 versus 15, the secondary response was faster but weaker. Clonotypes found in both CD4 and CD8 compartments made up a small share.

The CDR3 has 14 amino acids. V gave up 2 bases and J gave up 8 bases, with 13 bases separating them. The germline V gene encodes CDR1 SGHAT and CDR2 FQNNGV. Conversion of TCR transcripts into cDNA relied on 5'RACE template switching, which added a universal primer site and UMIs. TCRdb redid the calling of the 5' RACE reads with MiXCR, one entry per CDR3 protein. The sample records more than 300,000 distinct CDR3 sequences, around 6.8% being singletons. This clonotype showed up just a few times. Its antigen remains unknown. This TCR was sampled from a man between 18 and 35 years old who received the YFV17D yellow fever vaccine. V gene TRBV11-2 combines with J gene TRBJ1-3; D perhaps matches TRBD1 (5 bases). Material: PBMCs, obtained roughly 46 days after the first yellow fever vaccination. The CDR3 reads CASSLRRGEDTIYF. The CDR3 DNA is TGTGCCAGCAGCTTACGAAGGGGCGAAGACACCATATATTTT.